This TCR beta chain was profiled in a study of blood T cell repertoires in COVID-19. Study in general: Specimens from acute and convalescent COVID-19 originated in the United States, Italy and Spain. T cells, B-cell-depleted T cells, or PBMCs supplied cDNA or gDNA.

Seattle-derived patients entered the study during active infection and were followed longitudinally. The germline V gene encodes CDR1 MNHEY and CDR2 SVGAGI. There are 13 residues in the CDR3. The J segment lost 9 bases and the V segment lost 8 bases, leaving 13 bases of the junction unmatched. As processed by the authors: Estimated nucleated cell counts came from reference gene primer amplification. Sequencing was performed with immunoSEQ multiplex PCR; in TCRdb, only in-frame clones are kept and a portion is missing. V and J calls and clone size are copied from that table; D and trimming were computed from the DNA. This table has hundreds of thousands of clones, approximately 88% appearing once.

This chain joins TRBV6-5 and TRBJ2-7; TRBD1 matches 7 bases. Sequences were obtained from peripheral blood. This clonotype was obtained from a woman between 50 and 59 years old with COVID-19, enrolled during active disease. This CDR3 is CASGTAELRGQYF. As DNA, the CDR3 is TGTGCCAGCGGGACAGCCGAACTACGAGGGCAGTACTTC.